This passage covers 29 T cell receptor beta chains from one sample sequenced in a study of T cells in Graves' hyperthyroidism and ophthalmopathy. RNA transcripts were the template for amplifying TCR beta CDR3 regions. Primed by the HTBI set, a first-round RT-PCR was run on the TCR CDR3. TCRdb independently ran MiXCR on the multiplex PCR reads; one entry per CDR3 protein. This table has more than 550,000 distinct CDR3 sequences, around a sixth appearing once. The specimen was blood. Receptors were obtained from a man aged 45-65 years with Graves' hyperthyroidism.

This clonotype has a count of ten or more. The chain employs TRBV28 and TRBJ2-1; D unclear. This CDR3 is built from 14 residues. Deletions cut 6 bases from V and 11 bases from J, with 20 bases between. Germline CDR1 MDHEN, CDR2 SYDVKM. CDR3 nucleotides: TGTGCCAGCAGGCTTCCGTCACACGCGCTAAAGCAGTTCTTC. This codes for CASRLPSHALKQFF.

This clonotype turned up a few times. The chain couples TRBV3-1 to TRBJ1-5; D unresolved. Germline values: CDR1 LGHDT, CDR2 YNNKEL (reference sequence). V was cut by 0 bases and J by 6 bases, with 6 bases left in between. The CDR3 has 13 amino acids. The CDR3 DNA follows: TGTGCCAGCAGCCAAGAACTTCGTCAGCCCCAGCATTTT. Protein sequence: CASSQELRQPQHF.

This clonotype appeared many times. The genes are TRBV28 and TRBJ2-3, with 8 bases fitting TRBD1. V dropped 5 bases and J dropped 3; count of bases not matched to a gene: 1. Germline CDR1 is MDHEN and CDR2 is SYDVKM. This CDR3 has 13 amino acids. The CDR3 loop reads CASSRTGTDTQYF. The CDR3 coding sequence is TGTGCCAGCAGTAGGACAGGGACAGATACGCAGTATTTT.

This clonotype was seen at least ten times. The chain employs TRBV7-9 and TRBJ1-5; no firm D call. This CDR3 has 13 amino acids. V lost 7 bases and J 5 bases, leaving 12 bases between the germline ends. The V gene's germline CDR1 is SEHNR and CDR2 FQNEAQ (reference sequence). The CDR3 DNA reads TGTGCCAGCACCCACGGTTCCGATCAGCCCCAGCATTTT. It yields the protein CASTHGSDQPQHF. The entire variable domain, with the rest obtained from reference TRBV7-9 and TRBJ1-5, is as follows: DTGVSQNPRHKITKRGQNVTFRCDPISEHNRLYWYRQTLGQGPEFLTYFQNEAQLEKSRLLSDRFSAERPKGSFSTLEIQRTEQGDSAMYLCASTHGSDQPQHFGDGTRLSIL.

This clonotype was recorded a few times. The chain couples TRBV20-1 to TRBJ2-2, with D tentatively TRBD2 (5 bases). This CDR3 region has 15 residues. Germline V gives CDR1 DFQATT, CDR2 SNEGSKA (reference sequence). Deletions cut 2 bases from V and 1 base from J, with 11 bases between. The CDR3 loop reads CSARQLALNTGELFF. CDR3 coding DNA: TGCAGTGCTAGACAGCTAGCTCTGAACACCGGGGAGCTGTTTTTT.

With regard to this clonotype: Germline is not matched at one junction end, which may reflect a read error. The V call is TRBV2, the J call TRBJ2-7; TRBD1 or TRBD2 may be the D gene (5 bases each). Germline V gives CDR1 SNHLY, CDR2 FYNNEI. The CDR3 runs to 14 residues. The CDR3 spells CASSDAIQGDERYF. The CDR3 bases are TGTGCCAGCAGTGATGCCATTCAAGGGGACGAGCGGTACTTC.

The chain couples TRBV28 to TRBJ1-1; no reliable D call. Trimming took 5 bases from V and 4 from J, leaving 5 bases between them. This CDR3 contains 11 residues. Germline V CDR1 and CDR2: MDHEN, SYDVKM. The CDR3 protein is CASSDTTEAFF. CDR3 nucleotides: TGTGCCAGCAGTGATACCACTGAAGCTTTCTTT.

This clonotype was detected only a few times. The chain combines TRBV30 with TRBJ1-2, with a possible D match to TRBD1 (5 bases). With 8 bases removed from V and 7 bases from J, the gap between germline ends came to 11 bases. The CDR3 runs 10 residues. The germline gives CDR1 GTSNPN, CDR2 SVGIG (reference sequence). The CDR3 protein is CAAFGGGYTF. In DNA form, the CDR3 reads TGTGCCGCTTTTGGGGGTGGCTACACCTTC.

This clonotype came up a few times. The J gene is TRBJ1-4, the V gene TRBV5-1; perhaps TRBD1 as D (6 bases). Trimming pared 3 bases from V and 8 bases from J, leaving 14 bases between. Germline V gene sequence: CDR1 SGHRS, CDR2 YFSETQ. This CDR3 spans 14 amino acids. The CDR3 spells CASSSGELGEKLFF. The CDR3 DNA reads TGCGCCAGCAGCTCAGGGGAGTTAGGAGAAAAACTGTTTTTT.

Many counts were recorded for this clonotype. This chain joins TRBV9 and TRBJ2-7, with a weak D call TRBD2 (5 bases). Germline lookup yields CDR1 SGDLS and CDR2 YYNGEE. The V end was cut by 0 bases, the J end by 2 bases, with 9 bases between. The CDR3 is 14 amino acids. CDR3 region: CASSVVPGTYEQYF. CDR3 bases: TGTGCCAGCAGCGTAGTTCCGGGGACCTACGAGCAGTACTTC. Full variable domain (rest looked up from reference TRBV9 and TRBJ2-7): DSGVTQTPKHLITATGQRVTLRCSPRSGDLSVYWYQQSLDQGLQFLIQYYNGEERAKGNILERFSAQQFPDLHSELNLSSLELGDSALYFCASSVVPGTYEQYFGPGTRLTVT.

V and J are TRBV2 and TRBJ2-7, with D perhaps TRBD1 or TRBD2 (5 bases each). This CDR3 comprises 17 residues. V lost 6 bases, J lost 1 base, and 22 bases lay in between. Per the germline V gene, CDR1 is SNHLY and CDR2 is FYNNEI. This CDR3 reads CASSQDRARGSSYEQYF. As DNA, the CDR3 is TGTGCCAGCAGCCAAGATCGGGCCCGGGGCTCTTCCTACGAGCAGTACTTC. Full variable domain (missing parts from reference TRBV2 and TRBJ2-7): EPEVTQTPSHQVTQMGQEVILRCVPISNHLYFYWYRQILGQKVEFLVSFYNNEISEKSEIFDDQFSVERPDGSNFTLKIRSTKLEDSAMYFCASSQDRARGSSYEQYFGPGTRLTVT.

This chain uses TRBV4-1 with TRBJ2-1; 7 bases are a match to TRBD2. The CDR3 has 18 amino acids. With 2 bases clipped from V and 0 bases from J, the junction kept 10 bases outside the gene matches. Germline V gives CDR1 MGHRA, CDR2 YSYEKL. The CDR3 spells CASSQRREGRSSYNEQFF. For the CDR3, the DNA is TGCGCCAGCAGCCAACGAAGGGAGGGGAGGAGCTCCTACAATGAGCAGTTCTTC.

Regarding this clonotype: The junction does not match germline at one end; this may be a read error. This chain links TRBV20-1 with TRBJ1-1; D might be TRBD1 (6 bases). This CDR3 is built from 17 residues. In germline, CDR1 is DFQATT, CDR2 SNEGSKA (reference sequence). This CDR3 is CSAREQGKYHLNTEAFF. CDR3 bases: TGCAGTGCTCGAGAACAGGGAAAGTACCACTTGAACACTGAAGCTTTCTTT.

This sequence joins TRBV15 and TRBJ1-2; TRBD1 might be the D (6 bases). V gave up 1 base and J gave up 9 bases, with 15 bases separating them. CDR1 is LNHNV and CDR2 is YYDKDF in the germline V gene (reference sequence). The CDR3 covers 14 residues. CDR3 amino acids: CATSRVADSVSYTF. CDR3 sequence (DNA): TGTGCCACCAGCAGAGTAGCGGACAGCGTGAGCTACACCTTC.

This clonotype has ten or more counts. This chain joins TRBV3-1 and TRBJ1-4; no clear D. The ends were cut back, 5 bases at V and 4 bases at J, with 11 bases in the middle. Germline lookup yields CDR1 LGHDT and CDR2 YNNKEL (reference sequence). The CDR3 totals 14 residues. DNA for the CDR3: TGTGCCAGCAGCTTGGGCACCCTTAATGAAAAACTGTTTTTT. It yields the protein CASSLGTLNEKLFF.

This clonotype occurred a few times. This chain links TRBV20-1 with TRBJ2-1, with 7 bases matching TRBD1. After removal of 0 bases from V and 4 bases from J, the junction contained 6 bases not matched to a gene. CDR1 DFQATT and CDR2 SNEGSKA come from the germline V gene (reference sequence). The CDR3 sequence is 15 residues long. CDR3 region: CSARDWGQRYNEQFF. CDR3 DNA: TGCAGTGCTAGAGATTGGGGACAGAGATACAATGAGCAGTTCTTC.

The rearrangement links TRBV11-2 to TRBJ1-2; TRBD1 is a possible D gene (5 bases). This CDR3 contains 15 residues. From germline, CDR1 is SGHAT and CDR2 FQNNGV. Trimming shortened V by 5 bases and J by 0 bases, and 13 bases separated the two germline ends. CDR3 amino acids: CASSAEQEANYGYTF. The CDR3 DNA sequence: TGTGCCAGCAGCGCGGAACAGGAAGCTAACTATGGCTACACCTTC.

This clonotype showed up many times. The rearrangement joins TRBV6-2 or TRBV6-3 to TRBJ2-2; the D gene is possibly TRBD1 (8 bases). This CDR3 spans 21 amino acids. V lost 0 bases, J lost 4 bases, and 27 bases lay in between. Per the germline V gene, CDR1 is MNHEY and CDR2 is SVGEGT. The CDR3 sequence: CASSYSSGGDRPRIITGELFF. The DNA for the CDR3 is TGTGCCAGCAGTTACTCGAGTGGGGGGGACAGGCCCCGGATAATCACCGGGGAGCTGTTTTTT.

This clonotype was seen ten or more times. The chain has TRBV27 and TRBJ1-1, with D perhaps matching TRBD1 (5 bases). This CDR3 spans 15 amino acids. Trimming pared 10 bases from V and 6 bases from J, leaving 24 bases between. Germline CDR1 reads MNHEY; CDR2 reads SMNVEV (reference sequence). The CDR3 protein is CAIGGRGLNRAEAFF. CDR3 coding DNA: TGTGCCATTGGTGGGAGGGGTCTCAACCGGGCTGAAGCTTTCTTT.

This clonotype has at least ten counts. The chain couples TRBV2 to TRBJ2-7; D is perhaps TRBD1 (6 bases). V lost 3 bases, J lost 2 bases, and 17 bases lay in between. CDR3 length equals 16 residues. Per germline, CDR1 SNHLY and CDR2 FYNNEI. DNA for the CDR3: TGTGCCAGCAGTGAGGGGAATGGACAGCAACCCTACGAGCAGTACTTC. Protein: CASSEGNGQQPYEQYF.

This clonotype has at least ten counts. The genes are TRBV27 and TRBJ2-1, with D maybe TRBD1 (7 bases). V lost 6 bases to trimming and J lost 2 bases, with 14 bases between them. The germline V gene has CDR1 MNHEY and CDR2 SMNVEV (reference sequence). The CDR3 is 15 residues long. CDR3 region: CASSLDREAYNEQFF. Here the CDR3 DNA reads TGTGCCAGCAGCCTCGACAGGGAGGCCTACAATGAGCAGTTCTTC.

This clonotype was seen a handful of times. Possible read error: a much larger clone is one base away. The chain couples TRBV4-1 to TRBJ2-7, with D unclear. Germline loops: CDR1 MGHRA, CDR2 YSYEKL. The V end was cut by 2 bases, the J end by 2 bases, with 13 bases between. The CDR3 runs to 15 residues. CDR3 residues: CASSQTPEQAYEQYF. The DNA of the CDR3 is TGCGCCAGCAGCCAAACCCCGGAGCAGGCCTACGAGCAGTACTTC.

This clonotype was seen repeatedly, ten times or more. The chain recombines TRBV7-8 with TRBJ1-2, with 7 positions matching TRBD1. The length of the CDR3 is 14 residues. Per germline, CDR1 SGHVS and CDR2 FQNEAQ. V shed 1 base, J shed 5 bases, and the junction held 4 bases outside the gene matches. The CDR3 nucleotides read TGTGCCAGCAGCTTAGAGGTACAGGGGTATGGCTACACCTTC. Translating gives CASSLEVQGYGYTF.

This clonotype was detected many times. The gene calls are TRBV28 and TRBJ1-2, with TRBD1 matching over 8 bases. There are 15 residues in the CDR3. CDR1 and CDR2 (germline): MDHEN, SYDVKM. V was clipped by 1 base and J by 6 bases; unmatched bases: 7. The CDR3 loop is CASSLSGGGLDGYTF. CDR3 bases: TGTGCCAGCAGTTTATCAGGGGGCGGTTTAGATGGCTACACCTTC.

This clonotype was seen repeatedly, ten times or more. The chain has TRBV27 and TRBJ1-1; TRBD1 matches at 7 bases. The length of the CDR3 is 15 residues. Per the germline V gene, CDR1 is MNHEY and CDR2 is SMNVEV (reference sequence). J gave up 5 bases and V 2 bases, and 8 bases lay outside the gene matches. The CDR3 spells CASSLSVAGGTEAFF. The CDR3 DNA follows: TGTGCCAGCAGTTTAAGCGTGGCAGGGGGGACTGAAGCTTTCTTT.

The chain recombines TRBV10-3 with TRBJ2-2; D call uncertain. Trimming stripped 0 bases from V and 9 bases from J, with 2 bases between. The CDR3 extends over 11 amino acids. Germline CDR1 reads ENHRY; CDR2 reads SYGVKD. CDR3 DNA sequence: TGTGCCATCAGTGAGTCACGGGAGCTGTTTTTT. Its protein product is CAISESRELFF.

There are many counts of this clonotype. V is TRBV28 and J is TRBJ1-5; D is undetermined. V was shortened by 9 bases and J by 0 bases, with 18 bases between the two germline ends. Germline lookup yields CDR1 MDHEN and CDR2 SYDVKM. CDR3 length: 16 residues. CDR3 nucleotide sequence: TGTGCCAGGCGATGTTCCCCCGGGGTTAGCAATCAGCCCCAGCATTTT. It encodes CARRCSPGVSNQPQHF.

This clonotype was found many times. CDR3 DNA sequence: TGTGCCAGCAGCCTCCGTGACCCCAACCCGGCGACAGATACGCAGTATTTT. Protein sequence: CASSLRDPNPATDTQYF. The chain carries TRBV7-8 and TRBJ2-3, with D unclear. Germline lookup yields CDR1 SGHVS and CDR2 FQNEAQ. This CDR3 has 17 amino acids. The ends were cut back, 5 bases at V and 3 bases at J, with 21 bases in the middle.

This clonotype was recorded at least ten times. This chain joins TRBV12-3 or TRBV12-4 and TRBJ2-1, with 7 positions matching TRBD2. The CDR3 loop spans 16 amino acids. The ends lost 6 bases at V and 2 bases at J; junction bases unmatched: 10. CDR3 sequence: CASSTQVAGAYNEQFF. The DNA of the CDR3 is TGTGCCAGCAGCACCCAGGTGGCGGGAGCCTACAATGAGCAGTTCTTC.